Presented here are 27 T cell receptor beta chains from one specimen sequenced in a study of OX40 agonist ivuxolimab in advanced cancers. The table came from immunoSEQ multiplex PCR; TCRdb's copy has only in-frame clones and leaves some out. The sample shows more than 75,000 clones, about 91% of them seen only once. Sequencing used CD4+ or CD8+ T cells sorted from blood, obtained in a trial of the OX40 agonist ivuxolimab. The source of these receptors is an adult with an advanced solid tumor such as melanoma, head and neck, liver or kidney cancer.

The V call is TRBV28, the J call TRBJ1-6, with a possible D match to TRBD1 (5 bases). Trimming took off 1 base at V and 6 bases at J, with 16 bases between the two ends. Per the germline V gene, CDR1 is MDHEN and CDR2 is SYDVKM. The CDR3 consists of 17 residues. The CDR3 here is CASSLSQGGSGNSPLHF. The DNA of the CDR3 is TGTGCCAGCAGTTTATCCCAGGGTGGGTCAGGTAATTCACCCCTCCACTTT.

The chain links TRBV30 to TRBJ2-5, with D tentatively TRBD1 (6 bases). The tail of the sequence fits TRBJ2-7 better, so the J call may be wrong. CDR1 is GTSNPN, CDR2 SVGIG, per germline (reference sequence). The CDR3 runs to 14 residues. The CDR3 nucleotides read TGTGCCTGGAGTGTACAGGGATTATCCTACGAGCAGTACTTC. Protein: CAWSVQGLSYEQYF.

The chain joins TRBV9 to TRBJ2-1, with TRBD2 matching over 7 bases. After removal of 2 bases from V and 2 bases from J, the junction contained 4 bases not matched to a gene. Germline V gene sequence: CDR1 SGDLS, CDR2 YYNGEE. This CDR3 region has 15 residues. Here the CDR3 reads CASSVVAGAYNEQFF. DNA of the CDR3: TGTGCCAGCAGCGTGGTTGCGGGGGCCTACAATGAGCAGTTCTTC.

This chain links TRBV9 with TRBJ2-1; D is unresolved. V lost 1 base to trimming and J lost 1 base, with 9 bases between them. CDR3 size: 15 residues. Germline V lookup: CDR1 SGDLS, CDR2 YYNGEE. CDR3 nucleotides: TGTGCCAGCAGCGTATATCCTTCATCCTACAATGAGCAGTTCTTC. Translation: CASSVYPSSYNEQFF.

The chain carries TRBV19 and TRBJ1-2, with unresolved D. In germline, CDR1 is LNHDA, CDR2 SQIVND (reference sequence). Between the trimmed V and J ends, which lost 7 bases and 0 bases, there was a span of 21 bases. CDR3 length: 17 amino acids. CDR3 amino acids: CASMKGIGVNANYGYTF. The DNA of the CDR3 is TGTGCCAGTATGAAGGGAATTGGGGTCAACGCTAACTATGGCTACACCTTC.

The gene calls are TRBV4-3 and TRBJ2-1; possibly TRBD2 for D (6 bases). Germline V lookup: CDR1 LGHNA, CDR2 YSLEER. Trimming cost V 0 bases and J 2 bases, with 14 bases left between them. This CDR3 comprises 17 residues. The CDR3 protein is CASSQDRPGGTYNEQFF. The CDR3 nucleotides are TGCGCCAGCAGCCAAGATCGTCCAGGAGGGACCTACAATGAGCAGTTCTTC.

This rearrangement joins TRBV7-6 to TRBJ2-1; 9 positions match TRBD1. Germline values: CDR1 SGHVS, CDR2 FNYEAQ. CDR3 length: 14 residues. V shed 5 bases, J shed 7 bases, and the junction held 6 bases outside the gene matches. CDR3 amino acids: CASSQATGGNEQFF. Written as DNA, the CDR3 is TGTGCCAGCAGCCAAGCGACAGGGGGAAATGAGCAGTTCTTC.

This clone was seen just once. The chain couples TRBV6-5 to TRBJ1-1; D not resolved. The CDR3 consists of 15 residues. Germline V gene lookup returns CDR1 MNHEY and CDR2 SVGAGI. With 4 bases removed from V and 1 base from J, the gap between germline ends came to 13 bases. CDR3 amino acids: CASSSRLRGNTEAFF. In nucleotides, the CDR3 is TGTGCCAGCAGTTCCCGGCTGCGGGGGAACACTGAAGCTTTCTTT.

This chain connects TRBV7-9 to TRBJ1-5; perhaps TRBD1 as D (6 bases). V lost 0 bases and J 3 bases, leaving 12 bases between the germline ends. The CDR3 has 16 residues. Germline CDR1 and CDR2: SEHNR and FQNEAQ (reference sequence). The CDR3 spells CASSLAGAGPNQPQHF. The CDR3 region has the DNA TGTGCCAGCAGCTTAGCGGGGGCGGGCCCCAATCAGCCCCAGCATTTT.

This rearrangement joins TRBV6-1 to TRBJ2-6; D is perhaps TRBD2 (5 bases). The CDR3 covers 13 residues. Trimming pared 7 bases from V and 3 bases from J, leaving 7 bases between. CDR1 is MNHNS, CDR2 SASEGT, per germline. The CDR3 nucleotides are TGTGCCAGCACGGGGTTTGGGGCCAACGTCCTGACTTTC. Amino acids: CASTGFGANVLTF.

The chain joins TRBV6-6 to TRBJ2-5, with TRBD2 matching 7 bases. This CDR3 comprises 12 residues. CDR1 is MNHNY and CDR2 is SVGAGI in the germline V gene (reference sequence). V lost 6 bases and J lost 4; bases outside the gene matches: 2. The CDR3 sequence: CASRSGGETQYF. CDR3 DNA sequence: TGTGCCAGCAGGTCGGGGGGAGAGACCCAGTACTTC.

V usage is TRBV7-2 and J usage is TRBJ2-3; TRBD2 might be the D (5 bases). CDR3 length: 14 residues. V was clipped by 5 bases and J by 8 bases, with 17 bases between them. Per the germline V gene, CDR1 is SGHTA and CDR2 is FQGNSA. The CDR3: CASSHNGGLGTQYF. In DNA, the CDR3 is TGTGCCAGCAGCCACAACGGAGGTCTAGGTACGCAGTATTTT.

The chain joins TRBV10-3 to TRBJ2-5; 9 bases are a match to TRBD1. The CDR3 runs 13 residues. With 6 bases clipped from V and 5 bases from J, the junction kept 4 bases outside the gene matches. Germline V gives CDR1 ENHRY, CDR2 SYGVKD. The CDR3 is CAISDRGGETQYF. The CDR3 DNA is TGTGCCATCAGCGACAGGGGGGGGGAGACCCAGTACTTC.

The chain joins TRBV30 to TRBJ2-1; 14 bases match TRBD2. Losses at the gene ends were 3 bases for V and 7 bases for J; bases not matched to a gene: 5. The V gene's germline CDR1 is GTSNPN and CDR2 SVGIG (reference sequence). This CDR3 is built from 15 residues. The CDR3, as DNA: TGTGCCTGGAGCCTCCGACTAGCGGGAGGGAATGAGCAGTTCTTC. It translates to CAWSLRLAGGNEQFF.

The chain has TRBV5-8 and TRBJ2-2; 9 nucleotides align to TRBD2. The CDR3 is 16 residues long. Trimming cost V 4 bases and J 2 bases; bases outside gene matches: 6. The germline CDR1 and CDR2 sequences are SGHTS and YDEGEE. The CDR3 region has the DNA TGTGCCAGCAGCCTTCGGACTAGCGCCAACACCGGGGAGCTGTTTTTT. This codes for CASSLRTSANTGELFF.

The chain uses TRBV7-2 and TRBJ2-1; 12 bases are a match to TRBD2. The CDR3 runs 19 residues. V shed 2 bases and J 0 bases; nucleotides not matched to a gene: 8. Germline values: CDR1 SGHTA, CDR2 FQGNSA. The CDR3 protein is CASSLWASGRVSSYNEQFF. Written as DNA, the CDR3 is TGTGCCAGCAGCTTATGGGCTAGCGGGAGGGTAAGCTCCTACAATGAGCAGTTCTTC.

V gene TRBV14 combines with J gene TRBJ2-7; D remains unclear. The germline V gene encodes CDR1 SGHDN and CDR2 FVKESK. The CDR3 extends over 13 amino acids. The ends were cut back, 0 bases at V and 10 bases at J, with 13 bases in the middle. The CDR3 region is CASSQDYSSTQYF. In DNA form, the CDR3 reads TGTGCCAGCAGCCAAGACTACTCCTCCACTCAGTACTTC.

The chain employs TRBV7-9 and TRBJ1-2; TRBD1 is a possible D gene (6 bases). The CDR3 spans 17 residues. V dropped 0 bases and J dropped 0 bases, with 14 bases sitting between them. The V gene's germline CDR1 is SEHNR and CDR2 FQNEAQ (reference sequence). CDR3 residues: CASSLAGGAGSNYGYTF. The DNA for the CDR3 is TGTGCCAGCAGCTTAGCTGGGGGGGCCGGATCTAACTATGGCTACACCTTC. The complete variable domain, with remaining parts taken from reference TRBV7-9 and TRBJ1-2, reads DTGVSQNPRHKITKRGQNVTFRCDPISEHNRLYWYRQTLGQGPEFLTYFQNEAQLEKSRLLSDRFSAERPKGSFSTLEIQRTEQGDSAMYLCASSLAGGAGSNYGYTFGSGTRLTVV.

The chain couples TRBV7-9 to TRBJ2-5, with D uncertain. CDR1 is SEHNR and CDR2 is FQNEAQ in the germline V gene (reference sequence). V was shortened by 2 bases and J by 2 bases, with 12 bases between the two germline ends. CDR3 length: 15 amino acids. Written as DNA, the CDR3 is TGTGCCAGCAGCTTAATCAGTTCAGGTCAAGAGACCCAGTACTTC. Protein sequence: CASSLISSGQETQYF.

The rearrangement joins TRBV4-3 to TRBJ1-6; 7 bases line up with TRBD1. The CDR3 is 17 residues long. Unmatched junction bases numbered 9, after V lost 2 bases and J lost 5 bases. Germline-derived CDR1 and CDR2 are LGHNA and YSLEER. CDR3 residues: CASSQYGSGQNNSPLHF. Here the CDR3 DNA reads TGCGCCAGCAGCCAATATGGATCGGGACAGAATAATTCACCCCTCCACTTT.

The V and J genes are TRBV5-1 and TRBJ2-5, with D maybe TRBD1 (5 bases). The end of the DNA is better explained by TRBJ2-7, so the J call may be wrong. The CDR3 spans 13 residues. Germline V lookup: CDR1 SGHRS, CDR2 YFSETQ. This CDR3 is CASSVGQIYEQYF. In nucleotides, the CDR3 is TGCGCCAGCAGCGTAGGACAAATCTACGAGCAGTACTTC.

The chain couples TRBV19 to TRBJ1-2, with D unresolved. Germline CDR1 is LNHDA and CDR2 is SQIVND (reference sequence). This CDR3 comprises 12 residues. Trimming shortened V by 2 bases and J by 7 bases, and 8 bases separated the two germline ends. CDR3 in amino acids: CASSISPVGYTF. The CDR3 nucleotides are TGTGCCAGTAGTATAAGTCCTGTTGGCTACACCTTC.

The chain has TRBV30 and TRBJ1-2; D not certain. CDR1 is GTSNPN, CDR2 SVGIG, per germline (reference sequence). The CDR3 is 13 residues long. Trimming left V 3 bases short and J 4 bases short, with 12 bases between. CDR3 loop: CAWSPFPAYGYTF. CDR3 nucleotide sequence: TGTGCCTGGAGCCCATTTCCCGCCTATGGCTACACCTTC. The full variable domain, with the rest looked up from reference TRBV30 and TRBJ1-2, is SQTIHQWPATLVQPVGSPLSLECTVEGTSNPNLYWYRQAAGRGLQLLFYSVGIGQISSEVPQNLSASRPQDRQFILSSKKLLLSDSGFYLCAWSPFPAYGYTFGSGTRLTVV.

This rearrangement joins TRBV18 to TRBJ1-6, with 7 bases fitting TRBD1. CDR1 KGHSH and CDR2 LQKENI come from the germline V gene. This CDR3 is 16 amino acids long. V lost 3 bases and J lost 7; bases outside the gene matches: 9. Here the CDR3 reads CASSPEPGQSNSPLHF. As DNA, the CDR3 is TGTGCCAGCTCACCGGAACCGGGACAGTCAAATTCACCCCTCCACTTT.

This chain links TRBV18 with TRBJ1-1, with 11 bases matching TRBD1. Germline trimming cut 8 bases from V and 10 bases from J; bases unmatched to any gene: 9. The CDR3 loop spans 13 amino acids. CDR1 is KGHSH, CDR2 LQKENI, per germline. CDR3 sequence (DNA): TGTGCCAGCGGGACAGGGGGTAAAGGACGAGCTTTCTTT. Its protein product is CASGTGGKGRAFF.

The chain links TRBV19 to TRBJ2-5; the D is unclear. The CDR3 sequence is 13 residues long. V shed 3 bases and J shed 5 bases, with 10 bases lying between them. The germline V gene has CDR1 LNHDA and CDR2 SQIVND (reference sequence). Here the CDR3 reads CASSIGTRETQYF. CDR3 DNA: TGTGCCAGTAGTATTGGCACCCGGGAGACCCAGTACTTC.

In its sample, this clone was seen a few times. The chain uses TRBV7-2 and TRBJ2-1, with 12 bases that match TRBD2. With V trimmed by 5 bases and J by 6 bases, 14 bases remained unmatched. The CDR3 runs to 18 residues. Per germline, CDR1 SGHTA and CDR2 FQGNSA. CDR3 sequence reads: CASSPRGSRLAGANEQFF. CDR3 DNA: TGTGCCAGCAGCCCCCGCGGCTCGAGACTAGCGGGGGCCAATGAGCAGTTCTTC.